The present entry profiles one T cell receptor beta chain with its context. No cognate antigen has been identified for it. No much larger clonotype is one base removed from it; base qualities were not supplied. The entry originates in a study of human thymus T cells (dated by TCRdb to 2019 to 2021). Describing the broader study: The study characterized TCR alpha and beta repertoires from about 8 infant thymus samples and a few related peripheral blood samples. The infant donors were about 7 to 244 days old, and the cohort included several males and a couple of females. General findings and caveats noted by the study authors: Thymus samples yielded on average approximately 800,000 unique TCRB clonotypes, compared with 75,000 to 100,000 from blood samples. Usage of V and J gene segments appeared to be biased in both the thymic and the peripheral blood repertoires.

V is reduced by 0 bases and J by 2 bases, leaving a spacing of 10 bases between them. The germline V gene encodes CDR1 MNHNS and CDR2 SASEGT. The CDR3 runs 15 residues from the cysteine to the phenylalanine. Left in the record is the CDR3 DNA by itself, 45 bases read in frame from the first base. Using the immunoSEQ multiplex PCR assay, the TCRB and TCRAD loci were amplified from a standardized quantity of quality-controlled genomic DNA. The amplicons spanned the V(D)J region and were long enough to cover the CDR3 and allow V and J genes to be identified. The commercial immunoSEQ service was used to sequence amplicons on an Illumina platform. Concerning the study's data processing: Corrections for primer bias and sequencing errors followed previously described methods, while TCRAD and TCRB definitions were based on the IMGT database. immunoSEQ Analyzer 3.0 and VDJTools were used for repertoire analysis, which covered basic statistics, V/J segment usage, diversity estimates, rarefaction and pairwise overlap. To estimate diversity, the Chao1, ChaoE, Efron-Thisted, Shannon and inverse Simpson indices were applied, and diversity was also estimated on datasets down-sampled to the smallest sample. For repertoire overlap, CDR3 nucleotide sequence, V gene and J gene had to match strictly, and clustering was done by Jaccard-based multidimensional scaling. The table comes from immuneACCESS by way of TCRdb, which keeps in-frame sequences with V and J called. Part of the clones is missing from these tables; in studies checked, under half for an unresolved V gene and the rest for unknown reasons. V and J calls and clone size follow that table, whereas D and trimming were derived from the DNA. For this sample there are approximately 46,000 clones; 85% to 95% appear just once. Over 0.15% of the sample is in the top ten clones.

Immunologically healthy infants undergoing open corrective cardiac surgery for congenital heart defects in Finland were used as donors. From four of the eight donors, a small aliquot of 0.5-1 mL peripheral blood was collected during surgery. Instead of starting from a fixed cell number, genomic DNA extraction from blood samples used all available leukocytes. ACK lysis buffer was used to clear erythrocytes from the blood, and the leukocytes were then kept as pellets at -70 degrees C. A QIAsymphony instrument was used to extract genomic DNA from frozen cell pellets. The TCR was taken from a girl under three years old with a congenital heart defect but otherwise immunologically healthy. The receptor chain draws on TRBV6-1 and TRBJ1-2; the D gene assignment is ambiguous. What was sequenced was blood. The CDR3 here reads CASSEAQKKNYGYTF. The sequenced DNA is TGTGCCAGCAGTGAAGCGCAGAAGAAGAACTATGGCTACACCTTC.